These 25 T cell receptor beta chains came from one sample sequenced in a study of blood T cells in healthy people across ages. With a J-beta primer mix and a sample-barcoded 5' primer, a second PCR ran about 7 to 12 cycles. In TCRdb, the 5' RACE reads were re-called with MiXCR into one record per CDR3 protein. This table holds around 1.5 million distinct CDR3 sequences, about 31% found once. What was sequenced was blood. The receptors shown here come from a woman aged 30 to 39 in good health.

Here the CDR3 DNA reads TGCAGTGCTAGTTATGGGACAGGTTACAATCAGCCCCAGCATTTT. It encodes CSASYGTGYNQPQHF. The V gene is TRBV20-1, the J gene TRBJ1-5, with 8 nucleotides matching TRBD1. The CDR3 contains 15 residues. The trim removed 3 bases at V and 3 bases at J, leaving 7 bases unmatched. The germline CDR1 and CDR2 sequences are DFQATT and SNEGSKA (reference sequence).

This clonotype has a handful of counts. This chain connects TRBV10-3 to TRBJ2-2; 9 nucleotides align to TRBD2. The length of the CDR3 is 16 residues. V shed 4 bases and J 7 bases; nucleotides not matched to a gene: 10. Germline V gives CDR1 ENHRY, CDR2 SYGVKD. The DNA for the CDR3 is TGTGCCATCAGTGCCGGCGGGGGGGCCGTAATCGGGGAGCTGTTTTTT. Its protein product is CAISAGGGAVIGELFF.

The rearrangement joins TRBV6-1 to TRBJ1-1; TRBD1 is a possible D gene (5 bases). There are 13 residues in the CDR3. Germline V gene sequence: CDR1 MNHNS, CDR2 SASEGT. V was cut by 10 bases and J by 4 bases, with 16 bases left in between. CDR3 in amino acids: CATQLRGATEAFF. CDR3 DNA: TGTGCCACCCAGCTCCGAGGGGCCACTGAAGCTTTCTTT.

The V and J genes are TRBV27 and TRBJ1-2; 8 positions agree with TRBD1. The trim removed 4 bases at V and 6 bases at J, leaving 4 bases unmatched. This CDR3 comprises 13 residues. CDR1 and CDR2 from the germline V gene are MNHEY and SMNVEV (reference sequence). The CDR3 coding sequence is TGTGCCAGCAGTTACGCAGGGGGCGATGGCTACACCTTC. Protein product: CASSYAGGDGYTF.

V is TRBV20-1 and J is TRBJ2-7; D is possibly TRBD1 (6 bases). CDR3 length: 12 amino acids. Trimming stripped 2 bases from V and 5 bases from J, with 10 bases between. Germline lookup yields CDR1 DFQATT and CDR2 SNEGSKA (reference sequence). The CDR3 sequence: CSARPGANEQYF. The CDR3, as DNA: TGCAGTGCTAGACCAGGGGCAAACGAGCAGTACTTC.

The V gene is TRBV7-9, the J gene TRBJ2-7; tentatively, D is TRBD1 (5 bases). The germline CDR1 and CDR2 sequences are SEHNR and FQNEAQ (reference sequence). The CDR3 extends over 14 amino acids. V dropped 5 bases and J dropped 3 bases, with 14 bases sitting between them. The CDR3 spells CASSIDRNYYEQYF. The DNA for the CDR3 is TGTGCCAGCAGCATAGACAGAAACTACTACGAGCAGTACTTC.

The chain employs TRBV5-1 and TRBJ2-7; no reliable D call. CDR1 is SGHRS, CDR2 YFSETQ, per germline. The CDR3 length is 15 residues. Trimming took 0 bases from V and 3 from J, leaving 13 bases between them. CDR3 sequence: CASSLGRAPYYEQYF. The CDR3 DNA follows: TGCGCCAGCAGCTTGGGTAGAGCGCCCTACTACGAGCAGTACTTC. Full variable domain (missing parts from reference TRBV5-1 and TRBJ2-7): KAGVTQTPRYLIKTRGQQVTLSCSPISGHRSVSWYQQTPGQGLQFLFEYFSETQRNKGNFPGRFSGRQFSNSRSEMNVSTLELGDSALYLCASSLGRAPYYEQYFGPGTRLTVT.

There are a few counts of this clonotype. The DNA of the CDR3 is TGTGCCAGCAGCTCTGTACTCCCCCAAGAGCAGTTCTTC. Its protein product is CASSSVLPQEQFF. The chain employs TRBV5-6 and TRBJ2-1; D call uncertain. Germline V gene lookup returns CDR1 SGHDT and CDR2 YYEEEE. V lost 3 bases and J 10 bases, leaving 14 bases between the germline ends. The CDR3 covers 13 residues.

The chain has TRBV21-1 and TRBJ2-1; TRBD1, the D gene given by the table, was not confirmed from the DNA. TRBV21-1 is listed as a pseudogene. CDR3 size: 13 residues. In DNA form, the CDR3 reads TGTGCCAGCACCAGACAGGGGGCGTTAGGGCAGTTCTTC. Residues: CASTRQGALGQFF.

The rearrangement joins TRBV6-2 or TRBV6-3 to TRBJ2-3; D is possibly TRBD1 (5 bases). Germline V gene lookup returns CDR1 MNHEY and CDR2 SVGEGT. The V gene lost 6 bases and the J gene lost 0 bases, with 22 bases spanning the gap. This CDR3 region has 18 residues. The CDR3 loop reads CASSPTRRTLASTDTQYF. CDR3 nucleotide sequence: TGTGCCAGCAGCCCGACGAGGCGGACATTAGCTAGCACAGATACGCAGTATTTT.

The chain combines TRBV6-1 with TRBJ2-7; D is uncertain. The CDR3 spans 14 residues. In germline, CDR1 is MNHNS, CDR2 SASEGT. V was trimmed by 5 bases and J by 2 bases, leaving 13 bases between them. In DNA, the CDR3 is TGTGCCAGCAGTTCCGACACGCGCACCTACGAGCAGTACTTC. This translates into CASSSDTRTYEQYF.

CDR3 sequence (DNA): TGCGCCAGCAGCTGGGCTACGGGCCCCCCTACCGGCAATGAGCAGTTCTTC. As protein: CASSWATGPPTGNEQFF. The chain employs TRBV5-1 and TRBJ2-1; D is uncertain. V gave up 3 bases and J gave up 6 bases, with 22 bases separating them. Per the germline V gene, CDR1 is SGHRS and CDR2 is YFSETQ. This CDR3 comprises 17 residues.

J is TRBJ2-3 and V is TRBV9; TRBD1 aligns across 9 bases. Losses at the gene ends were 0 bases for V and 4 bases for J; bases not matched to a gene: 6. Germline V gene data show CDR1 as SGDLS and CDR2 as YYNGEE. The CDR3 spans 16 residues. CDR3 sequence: CASSVAGGQGPDTQYF. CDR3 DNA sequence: TGTGCCAGCAGCGTAGCGGGGGGACAGGGACCAGATACGCAGTATTTT. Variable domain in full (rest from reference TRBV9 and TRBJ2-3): DSGVTQTPKHLITATGQRVTLRCSPRSGDLSVYWYQQSLDQGLQFLIQYYNGEERAKGNILERFSAQQFPDLHSELNLSSLELGDSALYFCASSVAGGQGPDTQYFGPGTRLTVL.

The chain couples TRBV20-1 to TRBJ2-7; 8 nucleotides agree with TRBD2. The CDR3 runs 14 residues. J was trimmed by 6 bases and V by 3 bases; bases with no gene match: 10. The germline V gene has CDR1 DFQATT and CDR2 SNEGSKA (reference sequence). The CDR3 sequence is CSARVAGKDPEQYF. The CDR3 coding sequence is TGCAGTGCTAGGGTAGCGGGAAAGGACCCCGAGCAGTACTTC.

The CDR3 loop is CASSQEKTSGTEQYF. The CDR3 DNA reads as TGTGCCAGCAGCCAAGAAAAAACTAGCGGGACCGAGCAGTACTTC. The chain has TRBV3-1 and TRBJ2-7, with 10 nucleotides matching TRBD2. The V gene's germline CDR1 is LGHDT and CDR2 YNNKEL (reference sequence). V shed 0 bases, J shed 6 bases, and the junction held 5 bases outside the gene matches. This CDR3 has 15 residues.

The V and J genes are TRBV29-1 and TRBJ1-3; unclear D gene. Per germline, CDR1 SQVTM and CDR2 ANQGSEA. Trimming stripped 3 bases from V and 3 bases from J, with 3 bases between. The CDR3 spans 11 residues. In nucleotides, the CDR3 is TGCAGCGTTGATGGTGGAAACACCATATATTTT. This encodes CSVDGGNTIYF.

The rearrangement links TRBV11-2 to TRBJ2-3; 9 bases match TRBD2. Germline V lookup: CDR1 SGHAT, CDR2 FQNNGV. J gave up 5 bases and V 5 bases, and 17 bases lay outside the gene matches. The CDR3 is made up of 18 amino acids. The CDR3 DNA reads TGTGCCAGCAGCCGCGGTGTCCTATGGCGGGGGGGTGGAGATACGCAGTATTTT. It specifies CASSRGVLWRGGGDTQYF.

CDR3 nucleotides: TGTGCCAGCAGCATCGGAGTTACTAACGAGCAGTACTTC. Its protein is CASSIGVTNEQYF. This chain joins TRBV2 and TRBJ2-7; D remains unclear. This CDR3 comprises 13 residues. From germline, CDR1 is SNHLY and CDR2 FYNNEI. Trimming took off 6 bases at V and 5 bases at J, with 14 bases between the two ends.

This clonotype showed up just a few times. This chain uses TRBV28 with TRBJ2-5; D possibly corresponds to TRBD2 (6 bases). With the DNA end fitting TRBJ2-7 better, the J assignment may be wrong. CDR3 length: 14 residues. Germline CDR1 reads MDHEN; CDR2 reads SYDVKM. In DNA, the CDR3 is TGTGCCAGCAGAGCCGGGACTCAGGGCTACGAGCAGTACTTC. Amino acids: CASRAGTQGYEQYF.

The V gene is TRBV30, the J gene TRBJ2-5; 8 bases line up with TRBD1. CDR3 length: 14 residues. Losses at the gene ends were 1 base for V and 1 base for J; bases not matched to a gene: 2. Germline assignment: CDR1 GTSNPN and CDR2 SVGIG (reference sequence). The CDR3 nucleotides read TGTGCCTGGAGTGGGACAGGGTTCCAAGAGACCCAGTACTTC. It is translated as CAWSGTGFQETQYF.

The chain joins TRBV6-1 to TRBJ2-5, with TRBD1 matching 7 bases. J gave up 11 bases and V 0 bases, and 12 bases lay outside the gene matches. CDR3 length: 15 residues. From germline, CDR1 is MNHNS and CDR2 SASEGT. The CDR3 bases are TGTGCCAGCAGTGAAGCCCCGTTGACAGGGCAAGAGCAGTACTTC. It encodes CASSEAPLTGQEQYF.

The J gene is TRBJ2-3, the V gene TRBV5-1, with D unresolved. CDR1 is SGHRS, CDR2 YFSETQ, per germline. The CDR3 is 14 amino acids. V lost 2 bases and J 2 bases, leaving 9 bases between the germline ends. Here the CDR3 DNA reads TGCGCCAGCAGCTTCGCAAGTACCACAGATACGCAGTATTTT. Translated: CASSFASTTDTQYF.

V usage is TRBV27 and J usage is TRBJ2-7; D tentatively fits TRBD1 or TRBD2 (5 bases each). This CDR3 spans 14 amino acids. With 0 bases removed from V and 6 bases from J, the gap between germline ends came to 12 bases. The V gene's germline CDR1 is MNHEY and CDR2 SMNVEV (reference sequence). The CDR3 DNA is TGTGCCAGCAGTTTATCGCAGGGTCGGGGCGAGCAGTACTTC. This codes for CASSLSQGRGEQYF.

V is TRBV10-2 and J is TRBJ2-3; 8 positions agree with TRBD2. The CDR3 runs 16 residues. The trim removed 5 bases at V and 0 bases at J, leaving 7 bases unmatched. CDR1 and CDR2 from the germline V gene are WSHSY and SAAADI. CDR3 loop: CASSPGSSGSTDTQYF. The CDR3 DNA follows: TGCGCCAGCAGTCCGGGCTCTAGCGGGAGCACAGATACGCAGTATTTT.

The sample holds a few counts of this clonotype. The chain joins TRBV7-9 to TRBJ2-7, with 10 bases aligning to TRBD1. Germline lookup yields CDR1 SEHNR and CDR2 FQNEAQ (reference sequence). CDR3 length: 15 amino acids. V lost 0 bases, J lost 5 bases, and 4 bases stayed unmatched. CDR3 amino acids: CASSLAGQGNNEQYF. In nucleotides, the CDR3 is TGTGCCAGCAGCTTAGCGGGACAGGGGAATAACGAGCAGTACTTC.